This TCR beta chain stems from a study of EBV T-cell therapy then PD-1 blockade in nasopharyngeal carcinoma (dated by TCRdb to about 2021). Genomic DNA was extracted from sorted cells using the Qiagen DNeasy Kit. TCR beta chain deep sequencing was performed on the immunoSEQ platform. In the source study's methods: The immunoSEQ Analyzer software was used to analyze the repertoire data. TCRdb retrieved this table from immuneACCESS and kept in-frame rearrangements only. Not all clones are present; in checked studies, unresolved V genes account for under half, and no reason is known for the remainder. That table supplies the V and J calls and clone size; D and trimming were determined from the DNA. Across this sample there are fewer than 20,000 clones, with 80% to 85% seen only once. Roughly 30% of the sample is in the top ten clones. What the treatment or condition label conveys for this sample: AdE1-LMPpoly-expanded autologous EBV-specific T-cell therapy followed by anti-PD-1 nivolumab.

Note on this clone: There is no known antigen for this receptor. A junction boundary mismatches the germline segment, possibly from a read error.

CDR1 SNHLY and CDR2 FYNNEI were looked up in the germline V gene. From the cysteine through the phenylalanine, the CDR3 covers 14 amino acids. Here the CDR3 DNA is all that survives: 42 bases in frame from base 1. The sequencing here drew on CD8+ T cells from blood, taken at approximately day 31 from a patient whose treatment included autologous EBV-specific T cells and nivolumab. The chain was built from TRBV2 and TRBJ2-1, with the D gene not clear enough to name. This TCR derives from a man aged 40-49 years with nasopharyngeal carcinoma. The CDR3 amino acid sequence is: CASREGRLVNEQFF. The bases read TGTGCCAGCAGGGAAGGGCGACTGGTCAATGAGCAGTTCTTC. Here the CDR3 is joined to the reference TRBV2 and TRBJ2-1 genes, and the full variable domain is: EPEVTQTPSHQVTQMGQEVILRCVPISNHLYFYWYRQILGQKVEFLVSFYNNEISEKSEIFDDQFSVERPDGSNFTLKIRSTKLEDSAMYFCASREGRLVNEQFFGPGTRLTVL.